This T cell receptor (beta chain) was observed in a study of blood T cell repertoires in COVID-19 (dated by TCRdb to 2018 to 2020). For context, the study as a whole: Samples covering the acute and convalescent phases of COVID-19 were provided by collaborators in the United States, Italy and Spain. Sample metadata almost always included a de-identified subject ID, COVID-19 status, age in years and sex. The repertoires were released in a freely available public database intended as a resource for research on the immune response to SARS-CoV-2. The samples were drawn from two sources: the first 160 participants of the ongoing ImmuneRACE study, and approximately 1,300 subjects contributed by 6 global collaborators. Where available, HLA class I and class II types were taken from metadata supplied by the sample provider and were not determined by assay-based typing. The material from the prospective study consisted of cDNA or gDNA derived from T cells, B-cell-depleted T cells, or PBMCs. Deeply sampled blood TCRbeta repertoires from subjects exposed to, actively infected with, or recovered from COVID-19 were included in the dataset. Overall results and qualifications from the work: How much clinical and demographic metadata was included differed by source and by participant, and the metadata was provided uncurated.

Spanning cysteine to phenylalanine, the CDR3 consists of 15 amino acids. The entry retains the CDR3 DNA only, 45 bases that are in frame from base 1. CDR1 and CDR2 are drawn from the germline V gene: SGHTS, YDEGEE. Trimming removed 4 bases from V and 5 bases from J, leaving 18 bases between the germline ends. The immunoSEQ Assay, a bias-controlled multiplex PCR, was used to amplify TCRbeta CDR3 regions from genomic DNA. The authors processed their data as follows. The number of nucleated cells in each sample was estimated by amplification of reference gene primers within the assay. Sequence reads were collapsed and filtered to measure the absolute abundance of every unique TCRbeta CDR3 rearrangement. For each sample, productive Simpson clonality was calculated as the square root of Simpson's diversity index across productive rearrangements. Entries here come from immuneACCESS through TCRdb and include only in-frame sequences with V and J called. Some clones fail to appear in such tables; in the studies checked, an unresolved V gene covers under half of the shortfall, and the cause of the remainder is unknown. The DNA was the basis for D and trimming; V, J and clone size are from that table. This sample comprises fewer than 250,000 clones, approximately 80% of them detected only once. Approximately 1.8% of the sample is taken by the ten largest.

About this clone itself: Its recognized antigen is unknown. Base qualities are missing; no much larger clone stands one base away.

Participants in the prospective study were aged about 18 to 95 years, lived in some 24 United States geographic areas, and enrolled through a virtual design. Cohort assignment in the prospective study relied on participant-reported clinical history from a screening survey and a study questionnaire. ImmuneRACE Cohort 3 recovered participants were defined by two consecutive negative NP/OP PCR tests, healthcare professional clearance, or symptom resolution. Mobile phlebotomists in the prospective study collected whole blood, serum and a nasopharyngeal or oropharyngeal swab from every participant. Over a roughly two-month period, participants in the prospective study had the option of providing additional blood draws and questionnaires. Prospective study blood samples were shipped either frozen or at room temperature before DNA extraction.

This TCR came from a man aged 55 to 70 who had recovered from COVID-19. The specimen was PBMCs or T cells enriched from blood (not recorded which). The V gene is TRBV5-8 and the J gene is TRBJ1-1; the D segment cannot be called with confidence. The CDR3 here reads CASSVGWRVGTEAFF. The DNA sequence is as follows: TGTGCCAGCAGCGTGGGATGGAGGGTTGGGACTGAAGCTTTCTTT.